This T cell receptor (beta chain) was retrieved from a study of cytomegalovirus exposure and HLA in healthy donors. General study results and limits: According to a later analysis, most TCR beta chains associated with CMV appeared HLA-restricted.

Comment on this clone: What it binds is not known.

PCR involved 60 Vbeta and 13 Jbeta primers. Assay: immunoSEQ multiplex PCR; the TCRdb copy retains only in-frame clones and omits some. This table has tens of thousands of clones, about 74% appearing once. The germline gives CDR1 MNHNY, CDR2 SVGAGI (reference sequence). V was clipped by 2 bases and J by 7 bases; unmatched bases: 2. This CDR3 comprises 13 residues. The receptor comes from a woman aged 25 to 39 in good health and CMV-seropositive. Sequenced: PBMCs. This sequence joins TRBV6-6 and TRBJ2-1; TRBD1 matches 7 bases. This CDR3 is CASSYGTANEQFF. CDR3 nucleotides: TGTGCCAGCAGTTACGGGACAGCAAATGAGCAGTTCTTC.